The TCR beta chain under discussion was sequenced for a study of CD8+ T cells in alopecia areata. The CDR3 contains 14 residues. Germline V gene data show CDR1 as MDHEN and CDR2 as SYDVKM. Trimming stripped 5 bases from V and 7 bases from J, with 17 bases between. It was cDNA, reverse transcribed from extracted RNA, that served as the sequencing template. Repertoires were generated with immunoSEQ multiplex PCR, while TCRdb's copy carries only in-frame clones and drops some. Among 200,000 to 250,000 clones listed, over 40% were seen once. This clone appeared a few times. The antigen remains unidentified. Treatment noted: oral pan-JAK inhibitor, 5-10 mg twice daily. Regarding the study as a whole: Alopecia totalis/universalis scalp especially showed more expanded CD8+ clones than normal scalp.

This clonotype was obtained from a human donor with alopecia areata. The chain recombines TRBV28 with TRBJ1-2; the D gene is possibly TRBD1 (6 bases). The source material was CD4+ T cells sorted from blood, sampled around week 37, from a patient treated with tofacitinib. The CDR3 is CASSPESGGFGYTF. The CDR3 DNA follows: TGTGCCAGCAGTCCGGAATCGGGGGGCTTTGGCTACACCTTC.